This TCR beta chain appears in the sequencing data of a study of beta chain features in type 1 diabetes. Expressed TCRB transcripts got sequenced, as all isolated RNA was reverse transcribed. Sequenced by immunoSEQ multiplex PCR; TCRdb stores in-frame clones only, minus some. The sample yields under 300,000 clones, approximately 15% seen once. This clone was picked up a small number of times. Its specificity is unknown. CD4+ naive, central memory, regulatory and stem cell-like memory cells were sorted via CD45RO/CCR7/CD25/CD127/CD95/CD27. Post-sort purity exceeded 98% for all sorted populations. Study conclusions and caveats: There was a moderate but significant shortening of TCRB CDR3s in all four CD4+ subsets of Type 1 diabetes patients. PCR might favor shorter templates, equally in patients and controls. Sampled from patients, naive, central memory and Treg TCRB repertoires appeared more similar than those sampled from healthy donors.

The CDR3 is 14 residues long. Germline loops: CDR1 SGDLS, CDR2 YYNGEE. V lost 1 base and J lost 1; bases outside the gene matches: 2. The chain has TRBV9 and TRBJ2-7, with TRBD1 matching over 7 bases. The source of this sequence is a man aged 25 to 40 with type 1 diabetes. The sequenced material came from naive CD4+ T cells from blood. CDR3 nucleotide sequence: TGTGCCAGCAGCGTACAGGGGGATTCCTACGAGCAGTACTTC. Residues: CASSVQGDSYEQYF.